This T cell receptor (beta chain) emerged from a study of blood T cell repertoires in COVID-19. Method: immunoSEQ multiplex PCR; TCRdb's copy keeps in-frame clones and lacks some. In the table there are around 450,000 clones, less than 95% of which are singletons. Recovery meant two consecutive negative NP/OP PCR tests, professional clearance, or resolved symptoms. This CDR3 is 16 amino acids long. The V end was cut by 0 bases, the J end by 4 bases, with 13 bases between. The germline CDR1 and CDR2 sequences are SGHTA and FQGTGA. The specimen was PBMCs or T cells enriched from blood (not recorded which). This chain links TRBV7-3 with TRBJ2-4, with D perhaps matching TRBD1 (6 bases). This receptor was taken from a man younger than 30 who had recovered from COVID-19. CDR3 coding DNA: TGTGCCAGCAGCTTAACGCCGCGGCAGGGGAAAAACATTCAGTACTTC. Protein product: CASSLTPRQGKNIQYF.